A single sample gave rise to the 4 T cell receptor beta chains below, sequenced in a study of identical twins. MiXCR, applied by TCRdb to the 5' RACE reads, yields one record per CDR3 protein. The sample has about 240,000 distinct CDR3 sequences, 9.5% to 15% seen once. This sample was also put to use in a study of yellow fever vaccine responses in identical twins.

Sequencing used memory (CD45RO+) T cells sorted from blood. The source of these receptors is a young woman in good health.

V and J are TRBV12-3 or TRBV12-4 and TRBJ2-3; the match to TRBD2 covers 12 bases. The CDR3 has 18 amino acids. The CDR3 DNA reads TGTACCTTCAGTTTAGCACTAGCGGGGGGCCGATCAACAGATACGCAGTATTTT. It encodes CTFSLALAGGRSTDTQYF.

The V call is TRBV15, the J call TRBJ2-1; 9 nucleotides match TRBD1. The CDR3 extends over 15 amino acids. In germline, CDR1 is LNHNV, CDR2 YYDKDF (reference sequence). V trimming: 3 bases; J trimming: 8 bases; junction bases outside the gene matches: 8. CDR3 in amino acids: CATSRFGTGIYEQFF. The CDR3, as DNA: TGTGCCACCAGCAGGTTCGGGACAGGGATTTATGAGCAGTTCTTC. Full variable domain (remainder filled in from reference TRBV15 and TRBJ2-1): DAMVIQNPRYQVTQFGKPVTLSCSQTLNHNVMYWYQQKSSQAPKLLFHYYDKDFNNEADTPDNFQSRRPNTSFCFLDIRSPGLGDTAMYLCATSRFGTGIYEQFFGPGTRLTVL.

The V gene is TRBV6-2 or TRBV6-3, the J gene TRBJ2-7, with TRBD1 identical over 7 bases. V shed 7 bases and J 4 bases; nucleotides not matched to a gene: 13. The CDR3 has 15 residues. Germline values: CDR1 MNHEY, CDR2 SVGEGT. The CDR3 coding sequence is TGTGCCAGCACCCCCCCGTACAGGGGCGCGTACGAGCAGTACTTC. Its protein is CASTPPYRGAYEQYF.

A few counts support this clonotype. The chain has TRBV29-1 and TRBJ1-2; weak D call: TRBD1 (6 bases). The length of the CDR3 is 14 residues. The V gene lost 6 bases and the J gene lost 5 bases, with 19 bases spanning the gap. Germline CDR1 SQVTM, CDR2 ANQGSEA. CDR3 in amino acids: CSVPKGGRGYGYTF. The CDR3 DNA is TGCAGCGTCCCTAAGGGGGGACGTGGGTATGGCTACACCTTC.